The clone carrying this TCR beta chain was detected many times. Its target is unknown. MiXCR was run by TCRdb on the 5' RACE reads, yielding one entry per CDR3 protein. The sample has 65,000 to 75,000 distinct CDR3 sequences, over 4% seen once. The sample comes from a study of neurological immune-mediated disorders. Turning to the study itself: For the approximately 34 multiple sclerosis patients, the disease was relapsing-remitting in roughly 31 and secondary progressive in 3. The study's findings and limits: Association of the multiple sclerosis repertoire cluster with clinical or MRI features was not observed for any feature.

2 million PBMCs stored at -80 C were the source of the unsorted libraries. The CDR3 sequence is 14 residues long. V was cut by 1 base and J by 3 bases, with 9 bases left in between. This TCR came from a human donor with multiple sclerosis. The donor label of this sample is uncertain. Input material: PBMCs. J is TRBJ1-1 and V is TRBV12-3 or TRBV12-4; D is perhaps TRBD1 (5 bases). The DNA for the CDR3 is TGTGCCAGCAGTTTAGAGGGGTCCGACACTGAAGCTTTCTTT. Encoded protein: CASSLEGSDTEAFF.